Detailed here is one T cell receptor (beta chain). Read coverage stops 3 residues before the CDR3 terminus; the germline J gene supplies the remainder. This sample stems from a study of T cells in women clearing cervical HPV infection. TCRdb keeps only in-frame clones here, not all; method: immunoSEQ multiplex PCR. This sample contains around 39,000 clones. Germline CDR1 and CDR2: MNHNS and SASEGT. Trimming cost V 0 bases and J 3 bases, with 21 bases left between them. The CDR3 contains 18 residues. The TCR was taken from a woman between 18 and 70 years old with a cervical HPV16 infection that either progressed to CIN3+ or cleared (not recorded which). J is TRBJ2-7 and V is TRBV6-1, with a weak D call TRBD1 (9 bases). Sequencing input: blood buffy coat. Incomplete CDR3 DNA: TGTGCCAGCAGTGAAGCTATGTACGGGGGGGACAGGGTCTACGAG. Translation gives CASSEAMYGGDRVYE. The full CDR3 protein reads CASSEAMYGGDRVYEQYF.